This T cell receptor beta chain came from a study of cytomegalovirus exposure and HLA in healthy donors. Findings and limits, study-wide: In a later analysis, common viral pathogens appeared linked to several of the most significant clusters. What a later analysis reportedly showed was that an Asian-associated ancestry cluster had fewer N-insertions than the roughly 720-donor mean.

PCR primers comprised 60 Vbeta and 13 Jbeta primers. Profiled with immunoSEQ multiplex PCR; TCRdb holds only in-frame clones, not every one. Of tens of thousands of clones listed, under 85% were seen once; the top ten hold roughly 3%. J lost 0 bases, V lost 3 bases, and 8 bases had no gene match. Germline CDR1 SNHLY, CDR2 FYNNEI. The CDR3 totals 17 residues. In regard to this clone: Its antigen is as yet unknown.

The chain couples TRBV2 to TRBJ1-2, with 9 positions matching TRBD1. The receptor comes from a woman in her twenties or thirties in good health and CMV-seronegative. The sample taken for sequencing was PBMCs. The CDR3 nucleotides are TGTGCCAGCAGTGATCGTGGGACAGGGAACTCTAACTATGGCTACACCTTC. It encodes CASSDRGTGNSNYGYTF.